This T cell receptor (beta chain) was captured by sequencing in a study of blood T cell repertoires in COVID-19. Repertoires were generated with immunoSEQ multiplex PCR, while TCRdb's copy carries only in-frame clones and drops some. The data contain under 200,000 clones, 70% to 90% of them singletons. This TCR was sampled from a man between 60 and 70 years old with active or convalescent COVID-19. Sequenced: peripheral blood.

CDR3 in amino acids: CASSYSSAGEYEQYF. The DNA of the CDR3 is TGTGCCAGCAGTTACTCTTCTGCGGGGGAATACGAGCAGTACTTC. The J gene is TRBJ2-7, the V gene TRBV6-5; 7 positions match TRBD2. The CDR3 is made up of 15 amino acids. Germline-derived CDR1 and CDR2 are MNHEY and SVGAGI. V lost 0 bases, J lost 4 bases, and 6 bases stayed unmatched.